This paragraph reports one TCR beta chain. This entry belongs to a study of cytomegalovirus exposure and HLA in healthy donors. About the study: Earlier, 200 million or so T cells were analyzed, and fewer than 120 million unique TCR beta sequences were found among them.

Use of 60 Vbeta and 13 Jbeta primers characterized the PCR. Libraries were prepared by immunoSEQ multiplex PCR; TCRdb keeps only in-frame clonotypes and omits some of them. The table records about 130,000 clones, about two thirds of them present only once. The CDR3 is made up of 13 amino acids. Trimming left V 2 bases short and J 6 bases short, with 9 bases between. Germline-derived CDR1 and CDR2 are SGHDT and YYEEEE. This clonotype was obtained from a young man in good health and CMV-seronegative. The specimen was PBMCs. This sequence joins TRBV5-6 and TRBJ2-1; no clear D. CDR3 protein: CASSFLESNEQFF. The CDR3 coding sequence is TGTGCCAGCAGCTTCCTAGAGAGCAATGAGCAGTTCTTC.